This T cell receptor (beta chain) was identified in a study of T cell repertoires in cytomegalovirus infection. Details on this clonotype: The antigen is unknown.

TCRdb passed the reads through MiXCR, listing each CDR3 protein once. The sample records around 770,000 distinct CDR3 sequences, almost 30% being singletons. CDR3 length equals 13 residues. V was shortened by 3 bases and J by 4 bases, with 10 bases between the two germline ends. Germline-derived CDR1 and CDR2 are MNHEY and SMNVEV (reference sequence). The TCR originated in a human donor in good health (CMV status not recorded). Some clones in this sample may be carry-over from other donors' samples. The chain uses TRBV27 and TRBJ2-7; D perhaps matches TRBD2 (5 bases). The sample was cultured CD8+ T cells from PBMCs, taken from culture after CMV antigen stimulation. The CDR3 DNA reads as TGTGCCAGCAGTTTCGGGGTACGGTACGAGCAGTACTTC. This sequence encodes CASSFGVRYEQYF.